This TCR beta chain was found in a study of cytomegalovirus exposure and HLA in healthy donors. Study-wide results and caveats: A cluster of highly shared sequence variants was likely a sequencing artifact.

This clone was seen more than once but under ten times. Its antigen is still unknown. Primers: 60 Vbeta forward and 13 Jbeta reverse. Some clones are missing from TCRdb's copy, which holds only in-frame ones; the method was immunoSEQ multiplex PCR. Among about 110,000 clones listed, 15% were seen once. The CDR3 is 14 amino acids. Trimming at V came to 6 bases and at J to 7 bases, leaving 5 bases not matched to a gene. Germline V lookup: CDR1 WNHNN, CDR2 SYGVQD (reference sequence). This sequence joins TRBV10-1 and TRBJ2-1; 11 bases fit TRBD2. The source of this sequence is a female donor in good health and CMV-seronegative. Sequencing input: PBMCs. This CDR3 is CASSPTSGVNEQFF. The CDR3 nucleotides are TGCGCCAGCAGCCCGACTAGCGGGGTGAATGAGCAGTTCTTC.